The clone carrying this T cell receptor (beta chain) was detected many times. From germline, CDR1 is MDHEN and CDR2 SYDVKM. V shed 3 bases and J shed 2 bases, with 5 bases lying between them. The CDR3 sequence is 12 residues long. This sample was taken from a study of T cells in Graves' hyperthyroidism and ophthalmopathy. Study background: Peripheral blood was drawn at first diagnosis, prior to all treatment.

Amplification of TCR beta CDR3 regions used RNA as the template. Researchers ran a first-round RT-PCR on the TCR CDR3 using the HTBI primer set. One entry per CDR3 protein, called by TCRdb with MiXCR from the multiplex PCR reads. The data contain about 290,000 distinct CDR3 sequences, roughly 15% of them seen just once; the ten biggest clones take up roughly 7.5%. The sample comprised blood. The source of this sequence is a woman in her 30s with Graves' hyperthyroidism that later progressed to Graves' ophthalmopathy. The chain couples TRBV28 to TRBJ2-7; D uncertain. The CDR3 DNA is TGTGCCAGCAGTTTCGGAACCTACGAGCAGTACTTC. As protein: CASSFGTYEQYF.